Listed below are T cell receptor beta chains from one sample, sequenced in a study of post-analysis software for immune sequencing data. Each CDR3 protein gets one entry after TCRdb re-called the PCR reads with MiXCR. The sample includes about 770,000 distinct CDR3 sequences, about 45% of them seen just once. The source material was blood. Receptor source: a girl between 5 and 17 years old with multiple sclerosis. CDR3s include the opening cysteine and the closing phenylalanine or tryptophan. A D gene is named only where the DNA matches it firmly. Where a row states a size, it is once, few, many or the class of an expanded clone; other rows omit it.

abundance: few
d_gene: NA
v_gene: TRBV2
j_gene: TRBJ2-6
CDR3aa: CASTAEGRSSGANVLTF
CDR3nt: TGTGCCAGCACGGCGGAGGGACGGTCCTCTGGGGCCAACGTCCTGACTTTC

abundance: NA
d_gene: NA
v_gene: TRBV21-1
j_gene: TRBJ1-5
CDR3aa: CASSKHNEYYSNQPQHF
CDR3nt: TGTGCCAGCAGCAAACATAACGAGTATTATAGCAATCAGCCCCAGCATTTT

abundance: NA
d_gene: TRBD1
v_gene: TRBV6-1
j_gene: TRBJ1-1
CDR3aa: CASSPRDRGTEAFF
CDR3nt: TGTGCCAGCAGTCCCCGGGACAGGGGCACTGAAGCTTTCTTT

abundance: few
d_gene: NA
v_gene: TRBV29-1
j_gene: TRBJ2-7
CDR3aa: CSAQGFDEQYF
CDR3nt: TGCAGCGCACAGGGTTTTGACGAGCAGTACTTC

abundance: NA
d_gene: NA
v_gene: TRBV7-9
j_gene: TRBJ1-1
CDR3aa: CASSLFTVAEAFF
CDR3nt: TGTGCCAGCAGCTTGTTTACGGTGGCTGAAGCTTTCTTT

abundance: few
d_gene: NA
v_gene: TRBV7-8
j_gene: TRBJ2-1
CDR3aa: CASSLVLASRIGEQFF
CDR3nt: TGTGCCAGCAGCTTAGTTTTAGCTTCCCGAATCGGTGAGCAGTTCTTC

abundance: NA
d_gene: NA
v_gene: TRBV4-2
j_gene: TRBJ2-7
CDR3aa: CASSQRIRTRGYEQYF
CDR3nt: TGTGCCAGCAGCCAAAGGATTCGGACAAGGGGCTACGAGCAGTACTTC

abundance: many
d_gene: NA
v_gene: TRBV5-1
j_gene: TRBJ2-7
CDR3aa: CASSSGPGSYEQYF
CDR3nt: TGCGCCAGCAGCTCGGGCCCCGGCAGCTACGAGCAGTACTTC

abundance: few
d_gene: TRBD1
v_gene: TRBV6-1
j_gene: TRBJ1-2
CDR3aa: CASSEASDRGLYGYTF
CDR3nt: TGTGCCAGCAGTGAAGCGTCGGACAGGGGGCTCTATGGCTACACCTTC

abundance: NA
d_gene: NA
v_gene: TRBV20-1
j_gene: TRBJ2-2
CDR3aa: CSARVLVGVNTGELFF
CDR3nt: TGCAGTGCTAGAGTTTTAGTGGGGGTAAACACCGGGGAGCTGTTTTTT

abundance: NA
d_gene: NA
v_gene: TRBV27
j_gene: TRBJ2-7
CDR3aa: CASSNSPVEQYF
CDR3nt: TGTGCCAGCAGTAACTCCCCGGTCGAGCAGTACTTC

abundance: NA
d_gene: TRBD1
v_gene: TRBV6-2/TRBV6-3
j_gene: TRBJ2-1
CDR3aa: CASRTTGASSYNEQFF
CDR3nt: TGTGCCAGCAGAACGACAGGGGCCAGCTCCTACAATGAGCAGTTCTTC

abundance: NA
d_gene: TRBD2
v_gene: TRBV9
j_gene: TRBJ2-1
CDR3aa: CASNSGKSFYEQFF
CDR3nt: TGTGCCAGCAATAGCGGGAAGTCTTTCTATGAGCAGTTCTTC

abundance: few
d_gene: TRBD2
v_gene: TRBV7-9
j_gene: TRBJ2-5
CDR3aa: CATPTSGRSETQYF
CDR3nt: TGTGCCACCCCGACTAGCGGGAGATCGGAGACCCAGTACTTC

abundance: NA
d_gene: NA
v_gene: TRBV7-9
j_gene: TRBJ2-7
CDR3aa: CASSAHPYEQYF
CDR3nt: TGTGCCAGCAGCGCGCACCCCTACGAGCAGTACTTC

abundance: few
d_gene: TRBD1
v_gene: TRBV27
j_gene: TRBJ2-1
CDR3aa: CASSLWDRGRNEQFF
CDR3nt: TGTGCCAGCAGTCTATGGGACAGGGGGCGCAATGAGCAGTTCTTC

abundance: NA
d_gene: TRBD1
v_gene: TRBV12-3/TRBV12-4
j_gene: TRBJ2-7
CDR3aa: CASSLRNRGLGEQYF
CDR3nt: TGTGCCAGCAGTTTAAGAAACAGGGGGCTTGGGGAGCAGTACTTC

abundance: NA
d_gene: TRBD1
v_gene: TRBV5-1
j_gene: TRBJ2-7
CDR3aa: CASRARDRAYEQYF
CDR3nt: TGCGCCAGTCGGGCCCGGGACAGGGCCTACGAGCAGTACTTC

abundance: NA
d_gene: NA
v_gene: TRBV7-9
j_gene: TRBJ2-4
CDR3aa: CASSLEGTGEQYF
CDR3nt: TGTGCCAGCAGCTTGGAGGGGACTGGAGAGCAGTACTTC

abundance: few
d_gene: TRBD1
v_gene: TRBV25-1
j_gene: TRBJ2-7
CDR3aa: CASSEPKKDRCSTYEQYF
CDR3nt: TGTGCCAGCAGTGAACCGAAGAAGGACAGGTGTTCGACCTACGAGCAGTACTTC